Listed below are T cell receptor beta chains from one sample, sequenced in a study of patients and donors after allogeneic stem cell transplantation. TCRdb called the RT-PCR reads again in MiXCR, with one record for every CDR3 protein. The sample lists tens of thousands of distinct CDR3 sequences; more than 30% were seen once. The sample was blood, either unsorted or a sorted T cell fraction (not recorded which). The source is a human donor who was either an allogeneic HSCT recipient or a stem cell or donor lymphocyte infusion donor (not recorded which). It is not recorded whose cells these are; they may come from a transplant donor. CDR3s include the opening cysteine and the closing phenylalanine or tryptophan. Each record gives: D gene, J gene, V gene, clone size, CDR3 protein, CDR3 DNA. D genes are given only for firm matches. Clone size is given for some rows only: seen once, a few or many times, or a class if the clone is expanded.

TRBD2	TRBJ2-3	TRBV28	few	CASSFRTSGRSADTQYF	TGTGCCAGCAGCTTCCGGACTAGCGGGAGAAGCGCAGATACGCAGTATTTT
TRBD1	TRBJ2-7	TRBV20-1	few	CSARDPDRGLEQYF	TGCAGTGCTAGAGACCCCGACAGGGGGCTCGAGCAGTACTTC
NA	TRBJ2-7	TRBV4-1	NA	CASSLLERHGYEQYF	TGCGCCAGCAGCCTTCTCGAGCGTCATGGCTACGAGCAGTACTTC
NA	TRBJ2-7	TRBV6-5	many	CASSKNGQLTYEQYF	TGTGCCAGCAGTAAAAACGGACAGTTAACCTACGAGCAGTACTTC
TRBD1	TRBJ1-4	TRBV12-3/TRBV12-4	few	CASSLRDSPNEKLFF	TGTGCCAGCAGTCTCCGGGACAGTCCTAATGAAAAACTGTTTTTT
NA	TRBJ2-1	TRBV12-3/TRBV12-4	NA	CASSLRALGQFF	TGTGCCAGCAGTTTAAGGGCGTTAGGGCAGTTCTTC
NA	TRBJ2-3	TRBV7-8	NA	CATQDLYTDTQYF	TGTGCCACCCAAGACTTATATACAGATACGCAGTATTTT
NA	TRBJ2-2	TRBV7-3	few	CASSLTYTGELFF	TGTGCCAGCAGCCTAACCTACACCGGGGAGCTGTTTTTT
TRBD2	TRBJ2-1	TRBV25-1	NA	CASSEHGGRARYNEQFF	TGTGCCAGCAGTGAACATGGCGGGAGGGCCAGGTACAATGAGCAGTTCTTC
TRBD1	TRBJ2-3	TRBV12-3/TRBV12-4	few	CASKDRGVRDTQYF	TGTGCCAGCAAAGACAGGGGGGTGCGAGATACGCAGTATTTT
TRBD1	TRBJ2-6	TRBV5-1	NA	CASSFGTGVSGANVLTF	TGCGCCAGCAGCTTCGGGACAGGAGTCTCTGGGGCCAACGTCCTGACTTTC
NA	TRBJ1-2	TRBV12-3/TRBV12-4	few	CASSRQGDIANYGYTF	TGTGCCAGCTCGCGGCAAGGGGACATCGCTAACTATGGCTACACCTTC
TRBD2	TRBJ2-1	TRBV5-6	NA	CASSLELAGVNEQFF	TGTGCCAGCAGCTTGGAACTAGCGGGAGTAAATGAGCAGTTCTTC
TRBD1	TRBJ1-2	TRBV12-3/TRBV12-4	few	CASSSPGQSYGYTF	TGTGCCAGCAGTTCGCCGGGACAGAGCTATGGCTACACCTTC
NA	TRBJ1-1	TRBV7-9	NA	CASSLGELGYTEAFF	TGTGCCAGCAGCTTAGGAGAGCTGGGCTACACTGAAGCTTTCTTT
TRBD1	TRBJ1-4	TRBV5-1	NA	CASSPPGQPNEKLFF	TGCGCCAGCAGCCCGCCGGGACAGCCCAATGAAAAACTGTTTTTT
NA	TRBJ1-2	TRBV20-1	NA	CSANLRPANYGYTF	TGCAGTGCCAACCTCCGACCCGCTAACTATGGCTACACCTTC
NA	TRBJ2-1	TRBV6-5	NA	CASSYGVDEQFF	TGTGCCAGCAGTTACGGGGTTGATGAGCAGTTCTTC
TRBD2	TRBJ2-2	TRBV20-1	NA	CSAMGGYTGELFF	TGCAGTGCTATGGGAGGGTACACCGGGGAGCTGTTTTTT
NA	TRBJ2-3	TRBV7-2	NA	CASSSPGLRQYF	TGTGCCAGCAGCTCCCCGGGGCTCAGGCAGTATTTT
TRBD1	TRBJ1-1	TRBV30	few	CAWRNTGGTEAFF	TGTGCCTGGAGAAATACAGGGGGCACTGAAGCTTTCTTT
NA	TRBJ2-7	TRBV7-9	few	CASSLAQTRYNTYEQYF	TGTGCCAGCAGCTTAGCACAGACTAGGTACAACACCTACGAGCAGTACTTC
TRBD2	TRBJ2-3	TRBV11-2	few	CASSPLAGAGDTQYF	TGTGCCAGCAGCCCTCTAGCGGGAGCTGGGGATACGCAGTATTTT
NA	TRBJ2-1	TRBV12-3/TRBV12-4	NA	CASSFPDRYNEQFF	TGTGCCAGCAGTTTCCCCGACAGATACAATGAGCAGTTCTTC
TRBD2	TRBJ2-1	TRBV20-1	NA	CSASPGLQYNEQFF	TGCAGTGCTTCCCCGGGACTACAGTACAATGAGCAGTTCTTC
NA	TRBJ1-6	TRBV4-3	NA	CASSQAGVGHNSPLHF	TGCGCCAGCAGCCAAGCCGGAGTAGGCCATAATTCACCCCTCCACTTT
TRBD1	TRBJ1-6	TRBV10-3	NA	CAISGPGQGASPLHF	TGTGCCATCAGTGGCCCGGGACAGGGGGCTTCACCCCTCCACTTT
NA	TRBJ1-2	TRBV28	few	CASRRGQNYGYTF	TGTGCCAGTCGCCGCGGGCAGAACTATGGCTACACCTTC
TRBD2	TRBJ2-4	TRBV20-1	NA	CSARGTVGLAGVTGNIQYF	TGCAGTGCTAGAGGAACCGTTGGACTAGCGGGAGTAACGGGGAACATTCAGTACTTC
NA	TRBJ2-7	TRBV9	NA	CASSVADGPRDEQYF	TGTGCCAGCAGCGTAGCTGACGGCCCTCGTGACGAGCAGTACTTC
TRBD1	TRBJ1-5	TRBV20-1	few	CSARELQTGVRQPQHF	TGCAGTGCTAGAGAGCTACAAACAGGGGTACGTCAGCCCCAGCATTTT
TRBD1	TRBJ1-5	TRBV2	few	CASSDSIRGKPQHF	TGTGCCAGCAGTGACAGCATCAGGGGGAAGCCCCAGCATTTT
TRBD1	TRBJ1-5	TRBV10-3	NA	CAISEQMTGASQPQHF	TGTGCCATCAGTGAGCAGATGACAGGGGCATCTCAGCCCCAGCATTTT
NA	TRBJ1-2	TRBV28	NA	CASSFSYQGVGGYTF	TGTGCCAGCAGTTTCTCCTATCAAGGGGTAGGAGGCTACACCTTC
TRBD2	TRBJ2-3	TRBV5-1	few	CASSSGLAEATDTQYF	TGCGCCAGCAGCTCGGGACTAGCGGAGGCCACAGATACGCAGTATTTT
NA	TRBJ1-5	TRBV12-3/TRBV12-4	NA	CASRRSPDRQPQHF	TGTGCCAGCAGGCGCAGCCCGGACCGACAGCCCCAGCATTTT
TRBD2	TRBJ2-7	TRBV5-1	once	CASRRDYPYEQYF	TGCGCCAGCCGCCGGGACTACCCCTACGAGCAGTACTTC
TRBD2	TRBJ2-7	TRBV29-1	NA	CSVEDQREGYEQYF	TGCAGCGTTGAGGATCAGCGGGAGGGATACGAGCAGTACTTC
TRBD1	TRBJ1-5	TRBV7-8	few	CASSFEIRDRVNQPQHF	TGTGCCAGCAGCTTTGAGATTAGGGACAGGGTCAATCAGCCCCAGCATTTT
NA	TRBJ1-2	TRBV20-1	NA	CSARGRSLDNYGYTF	TGCAGTGCTAGAGGACGGTCCCTGGACAACTATGGCTACACCTTC
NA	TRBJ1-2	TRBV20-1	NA	CSALTVAFYGYTF	TGCAGTGCTCTGACAGTCGCCTTCTATGGCTACACCTTC
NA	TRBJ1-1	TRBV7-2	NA	CASSLPPPTVQNTEAFF	TGTGCCAGCAGCTTACCCCCTCCGACAGTCCAAAACACTGAAGCTTTCTTT
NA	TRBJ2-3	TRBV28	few	CASTRNPDTQYF	TGTGCCAGCACCCGAAACCCAGATACGCAGTATTTT
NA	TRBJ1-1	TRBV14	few	CASGRGMNTEAFF	TGTGCCAGTGGTAGGGGCATGAACACTGAAGCTTTCTTT
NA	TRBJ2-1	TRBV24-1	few	CATSGTQGGRDNEQFF	TGTGCCACCAGTGGGACGCAGGGGGGACGGGACAATGAGCAGTTCTTC
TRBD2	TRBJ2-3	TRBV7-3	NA	CASSPQPSGSKPDTQYF	TGTGCCAGCAGCCCCCAACCTAGCGGGAGTAAGCCAGATACGCAGTATTTT
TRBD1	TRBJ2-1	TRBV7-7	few	CASSRGQGAYEQFF	TGTGCTAGCAGCCGAGGACAGGGGGCATATGAGCAGTTCTTC
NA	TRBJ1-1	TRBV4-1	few	CASSQGALAASNTEAFF	TGCGCCAGCAGCCAAGGAGCCTTGGCAGCCTCGAACACTGAAGCTTTCTTT
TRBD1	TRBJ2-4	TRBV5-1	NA	CASSLGGTALAKNIQYF	TGCGCCAGCAGCTTGGGAGGGACAGCACTAGCCAAAAACATTCAGTACTTC
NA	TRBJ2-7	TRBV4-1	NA	CASSQGGTVAPYEQYF	TGCGCCAGCAGCCAAGGGGGGACGGTGGCCCCATACGAGCAGTACTTC
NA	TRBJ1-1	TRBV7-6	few	CASSLLKYSTEAFF	TGTGCCAGCAGCTTACTCAAGTACTCCACTGAAGCTTTCTTT
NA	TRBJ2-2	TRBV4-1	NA	CASSHRGRVTGTGELFF	TGCGCCAGCAGCCACCGGGGTCGCGTCACAGGGACCGGGGAGCTGTTTTTT
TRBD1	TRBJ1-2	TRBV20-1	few	CSPRTGVNYGYTF	TGCAGTCCTCGGACAGGCGTAAACTATGGCTACACCTTC